The sample holds many counts of the clone carrying this T cell receptor (beta chain). Its antigen is undetermined. This sample stems from a study of early T cells in non-severe SARS-CoV-2 infection. Study-wide context: With bulk RNA from unsorted whole blood as input, sequencing yielded unpaired chains.

Unique molecular identifier tags were affixed to discrete cDNA molecules. TCRdb processed the 5' RACE reads anew with MiXCR; each CDR3 protein has one entry. The sample yields 85,000 to 100,000 distinct CDR3 sequences, around 17% seen once. The CDR3 spans 12 residues. Germline values: CDR1 MNHEY, CDR2 SMNVEV (reference sequence). Whole-study results and caveats: Clonotype matching in VDJdb favored anti-spike CD8 responses and did not capture private and CD4 specificities.

The V call is TRBV27, the J call TRBJ2-7; 8 bases line up with TRBD1. The receptor was derived from an adult who was a healthcare worker with PCR-confirmed SARS-CoV-2 infection or an uninfected control (not recorded which). The source material was whole blood. CDR3: CGAGTGYYEQYF. CDR3 bases: TGTGGGGCCGGGACAGGATACTACGAGCAGTACTTC.